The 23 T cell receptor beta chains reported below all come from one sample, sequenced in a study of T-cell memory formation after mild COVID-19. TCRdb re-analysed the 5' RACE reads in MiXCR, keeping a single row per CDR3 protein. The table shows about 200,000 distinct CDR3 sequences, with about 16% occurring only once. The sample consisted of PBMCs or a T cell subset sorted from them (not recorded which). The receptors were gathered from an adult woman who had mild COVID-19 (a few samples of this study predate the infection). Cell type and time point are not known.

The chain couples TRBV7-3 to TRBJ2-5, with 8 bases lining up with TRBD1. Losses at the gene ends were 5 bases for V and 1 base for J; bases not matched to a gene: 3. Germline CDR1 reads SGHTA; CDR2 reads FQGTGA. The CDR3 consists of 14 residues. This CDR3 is CASSHGQGQETQYF. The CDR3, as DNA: TGTGCCAGCAGCCATGGACAGGGCCAAGAGACCCAGTACTTC.

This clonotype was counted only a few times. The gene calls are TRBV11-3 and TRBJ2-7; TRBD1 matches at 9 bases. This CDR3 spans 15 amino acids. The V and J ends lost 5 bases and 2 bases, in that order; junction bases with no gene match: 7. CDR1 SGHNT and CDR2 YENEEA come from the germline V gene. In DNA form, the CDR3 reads TGTGCCAGCAGCCTGACACAGGGGGCGACCTACGAGCAGTACTTC. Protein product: CASSLTQGATYEQYF.

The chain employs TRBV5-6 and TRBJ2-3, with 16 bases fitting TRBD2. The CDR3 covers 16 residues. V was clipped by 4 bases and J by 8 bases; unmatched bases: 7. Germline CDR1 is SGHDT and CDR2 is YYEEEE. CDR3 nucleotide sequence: TGTGCCAGCAGCACTCTGGGACTAGCGGGGGGGGTTACGCAGTATTTT. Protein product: CASSTLGLAGGVTQYF.

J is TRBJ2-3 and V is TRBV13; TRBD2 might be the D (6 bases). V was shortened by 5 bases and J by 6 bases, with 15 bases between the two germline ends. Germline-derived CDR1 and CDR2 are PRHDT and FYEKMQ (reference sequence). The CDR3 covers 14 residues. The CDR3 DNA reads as TGTGCCAGCAGCCCAACCCCCGGGGGTGATACGCAGTATTTT. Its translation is CASSPTPGGDTQYF.

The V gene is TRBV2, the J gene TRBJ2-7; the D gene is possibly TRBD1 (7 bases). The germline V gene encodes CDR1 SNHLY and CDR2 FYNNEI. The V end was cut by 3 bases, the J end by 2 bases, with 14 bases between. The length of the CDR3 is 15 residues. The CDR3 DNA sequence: TGTGCCAGCAGTGAGGAGGGGGCTACGGCCTACGAGCAGTACTTC. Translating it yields CASSEEGATAYEQYF. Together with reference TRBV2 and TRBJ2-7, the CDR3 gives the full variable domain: EPEVTQTPSHQVTQMGQEVILRCVPISNHLYFYWYRQILGQKVEFLVSFYNNEISEKSEIFDDQFSVERPDGSNFTLKIRSTKLEDSAMYFCASSEEGATAYEQYFGPGTRLTVT.

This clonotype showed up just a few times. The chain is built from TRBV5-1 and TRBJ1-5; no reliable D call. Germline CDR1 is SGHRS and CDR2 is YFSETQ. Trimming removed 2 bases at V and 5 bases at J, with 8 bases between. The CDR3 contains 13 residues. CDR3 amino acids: CASSFDPDQPQHF. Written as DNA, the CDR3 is TGCGCCAGCAGCTTTGATCCGGATCAGCCCCAGCATTTT.

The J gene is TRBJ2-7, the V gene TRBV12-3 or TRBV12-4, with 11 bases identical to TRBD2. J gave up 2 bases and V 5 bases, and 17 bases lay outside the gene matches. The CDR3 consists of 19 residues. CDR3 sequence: CASSPGESGLAVQTYEQYF. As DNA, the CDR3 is TGTGCCAGCAGTCCGGGGGAGTCGGGACTAGCGGTCCAAACCTACGAGCAGTACTTC.

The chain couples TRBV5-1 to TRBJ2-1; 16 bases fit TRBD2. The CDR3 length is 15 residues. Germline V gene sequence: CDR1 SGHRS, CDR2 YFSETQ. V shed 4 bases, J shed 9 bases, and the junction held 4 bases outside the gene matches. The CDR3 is CASSPGTSGGVEQFF. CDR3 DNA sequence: TGCGCCAGCAGCCCCGGGACTAGCGGGGGGGTTGAGCAGTTCTTC.

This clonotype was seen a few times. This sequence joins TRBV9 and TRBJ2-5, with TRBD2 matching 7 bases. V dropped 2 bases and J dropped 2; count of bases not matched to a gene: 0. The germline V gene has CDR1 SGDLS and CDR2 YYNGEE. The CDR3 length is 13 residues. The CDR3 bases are TGTGCCAGCAGCGTGGGGGGGCAAGAGACCCAGTACTTC. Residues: CASSVGGQETQYF.

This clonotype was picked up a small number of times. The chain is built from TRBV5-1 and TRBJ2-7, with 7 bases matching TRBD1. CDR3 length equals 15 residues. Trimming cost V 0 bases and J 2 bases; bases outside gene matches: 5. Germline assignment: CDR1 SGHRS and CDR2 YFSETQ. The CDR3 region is CASSLGQGGAYEQYF. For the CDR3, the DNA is TGCGCCAGCAGCTTGGGACAGGGCGGCGCCTACGAGCAGTACTTC.

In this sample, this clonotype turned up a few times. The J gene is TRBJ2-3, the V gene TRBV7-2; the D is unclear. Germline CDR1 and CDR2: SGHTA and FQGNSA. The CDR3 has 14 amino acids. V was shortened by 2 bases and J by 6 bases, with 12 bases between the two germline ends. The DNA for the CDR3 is TGTGCCAGCAGCTTAAGGATTATAGATGATACGCAGTATTTT. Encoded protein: CASSLRIIDDTQYF.

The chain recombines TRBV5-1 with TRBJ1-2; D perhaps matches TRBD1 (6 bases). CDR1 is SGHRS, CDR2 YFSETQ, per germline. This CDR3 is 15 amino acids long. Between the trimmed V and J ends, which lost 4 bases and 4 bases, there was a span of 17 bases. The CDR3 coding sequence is TGCGCCAGCAGCGTGGACAGTATCGGGGCCTATGGCTACACCTTC. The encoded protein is CASSVDSIGAYGYTF. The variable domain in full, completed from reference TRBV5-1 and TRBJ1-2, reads KAGVTQTPRYLIKTRGQQVTLSCSPISGHRSVSWYQQTPGQGLQFLFEYFSETQRNKGNFPGRFSGRQFSNSRSEMNVSTLELGDSALYLCASSVDSIGAYGYTFGSGTRLTVV.

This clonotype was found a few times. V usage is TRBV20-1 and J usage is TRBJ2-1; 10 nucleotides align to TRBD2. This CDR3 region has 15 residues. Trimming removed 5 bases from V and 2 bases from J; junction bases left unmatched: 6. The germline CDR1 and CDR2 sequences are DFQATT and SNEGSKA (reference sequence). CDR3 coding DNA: TGCAGTGCTCCAAATAGCGGGAGGACCTACAATGAGCAGTTCTTC. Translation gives CSAPNSGRTYNEQFF.

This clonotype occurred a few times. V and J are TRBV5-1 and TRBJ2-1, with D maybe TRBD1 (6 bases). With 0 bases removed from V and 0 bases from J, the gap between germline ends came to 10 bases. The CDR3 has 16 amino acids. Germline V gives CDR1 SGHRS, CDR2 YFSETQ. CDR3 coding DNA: TGCGCCAGCAGCTTGGGGTCAGGGGCCTCCTACAATGAGCAGTTCTTC. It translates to CASSLGSGASYNEQFF.

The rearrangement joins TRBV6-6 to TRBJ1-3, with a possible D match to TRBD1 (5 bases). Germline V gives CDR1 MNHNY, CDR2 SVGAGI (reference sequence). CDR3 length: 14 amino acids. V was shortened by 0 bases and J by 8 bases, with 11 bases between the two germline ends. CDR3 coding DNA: TGTGCCAGCAGTTACTCTGGGGGGAGAGACACCATATATTTT. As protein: CASSYSGGRDTIYF.

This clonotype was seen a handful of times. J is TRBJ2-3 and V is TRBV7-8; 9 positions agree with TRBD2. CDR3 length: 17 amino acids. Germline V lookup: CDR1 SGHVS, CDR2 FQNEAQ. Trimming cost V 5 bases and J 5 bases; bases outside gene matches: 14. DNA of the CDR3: TGTGCCAGCAGCCCGGCCCCGGTAGCGGGAGTCATAGATACGCAGTATTTT. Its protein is CASSPAPVAGVIDTQYF.

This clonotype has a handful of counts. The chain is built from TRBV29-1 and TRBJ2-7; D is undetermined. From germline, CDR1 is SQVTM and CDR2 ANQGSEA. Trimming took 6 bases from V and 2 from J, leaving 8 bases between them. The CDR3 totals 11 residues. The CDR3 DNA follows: TGCAGCGTCCGGCCGCCCTACGAGCAGTACTTC. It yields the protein CSVRPPYEQYF.

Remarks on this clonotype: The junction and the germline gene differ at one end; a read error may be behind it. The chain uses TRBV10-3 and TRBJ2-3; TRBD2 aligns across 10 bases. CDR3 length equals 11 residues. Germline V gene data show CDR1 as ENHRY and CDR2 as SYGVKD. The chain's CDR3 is CAISSGTSVHF. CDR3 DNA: TGTGCCATCAGTTCCGGGACTAGCGTTCATTTT.

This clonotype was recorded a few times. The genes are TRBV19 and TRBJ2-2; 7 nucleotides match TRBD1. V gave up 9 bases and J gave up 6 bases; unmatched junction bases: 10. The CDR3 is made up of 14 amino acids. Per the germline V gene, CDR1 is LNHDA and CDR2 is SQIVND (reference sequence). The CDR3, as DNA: TGTGCCAGCTCCAATTACAGGGGCGCCGGGGAGCTGTTTTTT. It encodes CASSNYRGAGELFF.

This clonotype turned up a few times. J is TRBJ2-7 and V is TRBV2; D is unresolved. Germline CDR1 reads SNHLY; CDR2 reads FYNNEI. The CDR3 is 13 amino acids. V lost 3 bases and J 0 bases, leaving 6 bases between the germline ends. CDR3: CASSDSPSYEQYF. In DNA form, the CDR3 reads TGTGCCAGCAGTGATTCTCCCTCCTACGAGCAGTACTTC.

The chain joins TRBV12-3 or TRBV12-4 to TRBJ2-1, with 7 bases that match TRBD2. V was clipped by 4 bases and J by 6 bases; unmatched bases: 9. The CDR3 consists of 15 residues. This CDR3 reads CASSSSGRAPNEQFF. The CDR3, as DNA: TGTGCCAGCAGTTCCAGTGGGAGGGCCCCCAATGAGCAGTTCTTC.

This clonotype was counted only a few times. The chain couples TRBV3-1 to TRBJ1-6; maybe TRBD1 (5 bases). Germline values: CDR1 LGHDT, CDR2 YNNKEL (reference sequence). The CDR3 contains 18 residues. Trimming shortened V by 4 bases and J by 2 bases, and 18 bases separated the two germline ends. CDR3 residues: CASSPRDGPFAYNSPLHF. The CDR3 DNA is TGTGCCAGCAGCCCCCGGGACGGACCCTTCGCCTATAATTCACCCCTCCACTTT.

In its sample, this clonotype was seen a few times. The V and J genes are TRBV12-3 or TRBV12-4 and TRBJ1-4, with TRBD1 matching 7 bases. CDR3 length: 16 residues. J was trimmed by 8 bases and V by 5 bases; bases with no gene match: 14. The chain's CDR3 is CASSIPDRWRSEKLFF. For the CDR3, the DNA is TGTGCCAGCAGTATCCCGGACAGGTGGAGGTCGGAAAAACTGTTTTTT.